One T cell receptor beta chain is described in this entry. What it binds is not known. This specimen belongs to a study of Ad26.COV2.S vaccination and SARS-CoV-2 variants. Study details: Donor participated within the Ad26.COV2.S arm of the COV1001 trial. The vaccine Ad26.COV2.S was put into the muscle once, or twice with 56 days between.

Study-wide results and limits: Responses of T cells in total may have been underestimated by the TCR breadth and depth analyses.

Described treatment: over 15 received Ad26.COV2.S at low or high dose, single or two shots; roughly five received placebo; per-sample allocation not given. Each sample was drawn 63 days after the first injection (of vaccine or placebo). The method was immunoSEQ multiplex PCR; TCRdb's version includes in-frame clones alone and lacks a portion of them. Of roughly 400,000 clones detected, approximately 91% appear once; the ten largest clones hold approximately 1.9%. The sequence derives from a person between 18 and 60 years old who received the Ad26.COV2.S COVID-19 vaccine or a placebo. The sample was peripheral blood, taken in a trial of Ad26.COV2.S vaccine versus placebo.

Here the CDR3 reads CASSKTSPWGGELFF. The CDR3 nucleotides read TGTGCCAGCAGCAAGACTAGCCCCTGGGGCGGGGAGCTGTTTTTT. V and J are TRBV7-2 and TRBJ2-2; TRBD2 aligns across 7 bases. The CDR3 has 15 amino acids. Losses at the gene ends were 5 bases for V and 7 bases for J; bases not matched to a gene: 10. Germline CDR1 SGHTA, CDR2 FQGNSA.